A single T cell receptor beta chain is shown here with its context. What it binds is unknown. The data stem from a study of cytomegalovirus exposure and HLA in healthy donors. Overall study results and limits: It emerged from a later analysis that several of the most significant clusters appeared to be linked to common viral pathogens. A later analysis reportedly identified an Asian-associated ancestry cluster as carrying fewer N-insertions than the approximately 640-donor mean. A later analysis found most CMV-associated TCR beta chains apparently HLA-restricted.

The PCR employed 60 Vbeta primers together with 13 Jbeta primers. The data were produced by immunoSEQ multiplex PCR, yet TCRdb's version contains in-frame clones alone and is incomplete. The table records 100,000 to 150,000 clones, about four fifths of them present only once. Trimming removed 3 bases from V and 5 bases from J; junction bases left unmatched: 12. Germline V gene data show CDR1 as MNHNS and CDR2 as SASEGT. The CDR3 is 17 amino acids. This rearrangement joins TRBV6-1 to TRBJ2-1; the match to TRBD2 covers 8 bases. The material sequenced was PBMCs. The receptor was derived from an older woman in good health and CMV-seropositive. As DNA, the CDR3 is TGTGCCAGCAGTGAGGTTTTCCGCGGGGGGTCCCACAATGAGCAGTTCTTC. Translating it yields CASSEVFRGGSHNEQFF.